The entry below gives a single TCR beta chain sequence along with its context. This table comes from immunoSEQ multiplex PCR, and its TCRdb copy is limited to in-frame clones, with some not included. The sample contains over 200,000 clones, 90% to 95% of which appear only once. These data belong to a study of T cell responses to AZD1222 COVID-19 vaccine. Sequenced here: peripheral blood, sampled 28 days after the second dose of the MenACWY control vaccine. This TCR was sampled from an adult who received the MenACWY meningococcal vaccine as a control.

CDR3 amino acids: CATMGGNTEAFF. CDR3 bases: TGTGCCACCATGGGAGGAAACACTGAAGCTTTCTTT. The chain combines TRBV19 with TRBJ1-1, with D unresolved. The V end lost 10 bases, the J end lost 2 bases, and 11 bases lay between the germline ends. The CDR3 extends over 12 amino acids. The germline V gene has CDR1 LNHDA and CDR2 SQIVND (reference sequence).